Below, 23 T cell receptor beta chains from the same sample are listed, as sequenced in a study of T cells after yellow fever vaccination. MiXCR was run by TCRdb on the 5' RACE reads, yielding one entry per CDR3 protein. This sample yields more than 95,000 distinct CDR3 sequences, of which around 15% are seen a single time; 40% to 45% belongs to the top ten. The source was CD8+ T cells sorted from PBMCs, collected 5 days after the yellow fever booster vaccination. The source is a man younger than 35 who received the YFV17D yellow fever vaccine.

This clonotype has more than one count but fewer than ten. This rearrangement joins TRBV10-3 to TRBJ1-5; a weak D match, TRBD1 (5 bases). The CDR3 covers 16 residues. Between the trimmed V and J ends, which lost 0 bases and 2 bases, there was a span of 11 bases. Germline CDR1 reads ENHRY; CDR2 reads SYGVKD. DNA of the CDR3: TGTGCCATCAGTGAGTCCCCTACGGGGGGCAATCAGCCCCAGCATTTT. Protein: CAISESPTGGNQPQHF.

This clonotype has only a few counts. V and J are TRBV4-1 and TRBJ2-1; the D is unclear. CDR1 is MGHRA, CDR2 YSYEKL, per germline. V was pared by 1 base and J by 10 bases, with 8 bases between. This CDR3 comprises 12 residues. CDR3 sequence reads: CASSQVDDEQFF. In DNA, the CDR3 is TGCGCCAGCAGCCAAGTTGACGACGAGCAGTTCTTC.

The chain carries TRBV4-1 and TRBJ2-1; the match to TRBD1 covers 7 bases. V trimming: 7 bases; J trimming: 4 bases; junction bases outside the gene matches: 7. The germline V gene has CDR1 MGHRA and CDR2 YSYEKL. There are 14 residues in the CDR3. CDR3 sequence (DNA): TGCGCCAGCACCTACCAGGGGGAATACAATGAGCAGTTCTTC. Encoded protein: CASTYQGEYNEQFF.

This clonotype was counted a few times. The chain is built from TRBV12-3 or TRBV12-4 and TRBJ2-1; 9 positions match TRBD2. CDR3 length: 15 residues. V shed 7 bases and J 0 bases; nucleotides not matched to a gene: 4. The CDR3: CASNGGGDSYNEQFF. In nucleotides, the CDR3 is TGTGCCAGCAACGGCGGGGGGGACTCCTACAATGAGCAGTTCTTC.

There are many counts of this clonotype. The CDR3: CASSKRTARYGYTF. Written as DNA, the CDR3 is TGTGCCAGCAGTAAAAGGACGGCCCGCTATGGCTACACCTTC. The J gene is TRBJ1-2, the V gene TRBV6-5; D not certain. Looked up from germline, CDR1 is MNHEY and CDR2 is SVGAGI. This CDR3 has 14 residues. V lost 5 bases and J 4 bases, leaving 14 bases between the germline ends.

V gene TRBV7-9 combines with J gene TRBJ2-3; the match to TRBD1 covers 7 bases. Germline lookup yields CDR1 SEHNR and CDR2 FQNEAQ (reference sequence). CDR3 length: 12 residues. V was pared by 5 bases and J by 5 bases, with 1 base of the junction left unmatched. CDR3 nucleotide sequence: TGTGCCAGCAGCCACAGGGGAGATACGCAGTATTTT. Translation gives CASSHRGDTQYF.

The genes are TRBV7-9 and TRBJ2-5; TRBD2 aligns across 12 bases. In germline, CDR1 is SEHNR, CDR2 FQNEAQ (reference sequence). CDR3 length: 16 amino acids. Trimming cost V 5 bases and J 5 bases; bases outside gene matches: 9. The CDR3 DNA sequence: TGTGCCAGCAGCCGGACCCTAGCGGGGGGGACGGAGACCCAGTACTTC. Its translation is CASSRTLAGGTETQYF.

This chain uses TRBV3-1 with TRBJ2-1, with 8 bases matching TRBD2. Germline CDR1 and CDR2: LGHDT and YNNKEL (reference sequence). The CDR3 is made up of 18 amino acids. V trimming: 4 bases; J trimming: 0 bases; junction bases outside the gene matches: 11. Here the CDR3 reads CASSPPTSAGSSYNEQFF. As DNA, the CDR3 is TGTGCCAGCAGCCCCCCGACTAGCGCGGGAAGCTCCTACAATGAGCAGTTCTTC.

This clonotype was observed a few times. The rearrangement uses TRBV12-5 and TRBJ2-2; D is uncertain. Germline CDR1 and CDR2: LGHNT and FRNRAP. This CDR3 comprises 13 residues. The ends were cut back, 1 base at V and 8 bases at J, with 8 bases in the middle. The CDR3 sequence: CASGLENWGELFF. CDR3 nucleotides: TGTGCTAGTGGTTTGGAGAACTGGGGGGAGCTGTTTTTT.

The chain couples TRBV4-1 to TRBJ2-7; perhaps TRBD1 as D (5 bases). Trimming cost V 0 bases and J 3 bases, with 6 bases left between them. The CDR3 has 13 amino acids. The germline V gene encodes CDR1 MGHRA and CDR2 YSYEKL. CDR3 region: CASSQEGHYEQYV. In DNA form, the CDR3 reads TGCGCCAGCAGCCAAGAGGGGCACTACGAGCAGTACGTC.

This clonotype has a handful of counts. V usage is TRBV15 and J usage is TRBJ1-4, with D tentatively TRBD1 (6 bases). Trimming removed 0 bases from V and 10 bases from J, with 15 bases in between. CDR1 and CDR2 (germline): LNHNV, YYDKDF (reference sequence). This CDR3 has 15 residues. In nucleotides, the CDR3 is TGTGCCACCAGCAGAGATTTAGGGGGTATCGGAAAACTGTTTTTT. Amino acid sequence: CATSRDLGGIGKLFF.

This chain uses TRBV3-1 with TRBJ2-5; D could derive from TRBD1 or TRBD2 (5 bases each). V lost 1 base, J lost 5 bases, and 14 bases lay in between. Germline V gene lookup returns CDR1 LGHDT and CDR2 YNNKEL (reference sequence). This CDR3 contains 15 residues. The CDR3 here is CASSQGPGAAETQYF. The CDR3 nucleotides read TGTGCCAGCAGCCAAGGCCCCGGGGCCGCGGAGACCCAGTACTTC.

The chain employs TRBV4-3 and TRBJ2-3; perhaps D is TRBD1 or TRBD2 (6 bases each). The CDR3 totals 16 residues. The V gene's germline CDR1 is LGHNA and CDR2 YSLEER. With 6 bases removed from V and 2 bases from J, the gap between germline ends came to 18 bases. Written as DNA, the CDR3 is TGCGCCAGCAGTTCGCGGGACACCATGGCCACAGATACGCAGTATTTT. Protein sequence: CASSSRDTMATDTQYF.

Only a few counts were recorded for this clonotype. The rearrangement uses TRBV6-6 and TRBJ2-5; D is unresolved. Trimming removed 4 bases at V and 8 bases at J, with 8 bases between. Per the germline V gene, CDR1 is MNHNY and CDR2 is SVGAGI (reference sequence). This CDR3 region has 11 residues. The CDR3 nucleotides are TGTGCCAGCAGTTCGACGGGCACCCAGTACTTC. Translation: CASSSTGTQYF.

The gene calls are TRBV12-3 or TRBV12-4 and TRBJ2-1; D is perhaps TRBD1 (7 bases). V dropped 4 bases and J dropped 3 bases, with 16 bases sitting between them. This CDR3 is built from 16 residues. CDR3 amino acids: CASSSQGTSDYNEQFF. The CDR3 bases are TGTGCCAGCAGTTCACAGGGGACTTCGGACTACAATGAGCAGTTCTTC.

The V gene is TRBV7-8, the J gene TRBJ1-2; the match to TRBD1 covers 10 bases. Germline loops: CDR1 SGHVS, CDR2 FQNEAQ. Germline trimming cut 7 bases from V and 8 bases from J; bases unmatched to any gene: 16. The CDR3 extends over 16 amino acids. CDR3 residues: CASIGDFRDRGHGYTF. The CDR3 region has the DNA TGTGCCAGCATCGGAGATTTCCGGGACAGGGGACACGGCTACACCTTC.

This clonotype occurred many times. This sequence joins TRBV27 and TRBJ1-1, with 7 bases fitting TRBD1. The germline gives CDR1 MNHEY, CDR2 SMNVEV (reference sequence). The ends lost 1 base at V and 5 bases at J; junction bases unmatched: 7. CDR3 length equals 15 residues. CDR3 sequence reads: CASSLFTGVETEAFF. CDR3 DNA sequence: TGTGCCAGCAGTTTATTTACAGGGGTGGAAACTGAAGCTTTCTTT.

This chain joins TRBV7-9 and TRBJ2-1; TRBD1 agrees at 9 bases. Trimming at V came to 4 bases and at J to 6 bases, leaving 7 bases not matched to a gene. Per germline, CDR1 SEHNR and CDR2 FQNEAQ (reference sequence). The CDR3 loop spans 15 amino acids. CDR3 DNA sequence: TGTGCCAGCAGCTCCCGGGACAGGGATCGCAATGAGCAGTTCTTC. Translating gives CASSSRDRDRNEQFF.

The chain recombines TRBV10-3 with TRBJ1-1; possibly TRBD1 for D (5 bases). The V gene lost 0 bases and the J gene lost 1 base, with 9 bases spanning the gap. CDR3 size: 15 residues. CDR1 is ENHRY and CDR2 is SYGVKD in the germline V gene. DNA for the CDR3: TGTGCCATCAGTGAGTCGACAGCCGAGAACACTGAAGCTTTCTTT. It encodes CAISESTAENTEAFF.

In this sample, this clonotype turned up a few times. The gene calls are TRBV4-3 and TRBJ2-1, with D uncertain. The CDR3 totals 17 residues. Looked up from germline, CDR1 is LGHNA and CDR2 is YSLEER. V was shortened by 0 bases and J by 0 bases, with 12 bases between the two germline ends. DNA of the CDR3: TGCGCCAGCAGCCAAGAGAGAAGGCAGTACTCCTACAATGAGCAGTTCTTC. It codes for CASSQERRQYSYNEQFF.

The chain has TRBV10-3 and TRBJ1-1, with D possibly TRBD1 on 5 matching bases. The V end lost 5 bases, the J end lost 4 bases, and 14 bases lay between the germline ends. The CDR3 contains 14 residues. CDR1 and CDR2 (germline): ENHRY, SYGVKD. The CDR3 sequence: CAISTGRVATEAFF. The CDR3 region has the DNA TGTGCCATCAGTACGGGCAGGGTCGCCACTGAAGCTTTCTTT.

This clonotype was counted only a few times. The chain links TRBV11-2 to TRBJ2-2, with 12 bases identical to TRBD2. Looked up from germline, CDR1 is SGHAT and CDR2 is FQNNGV. With 3 bases clipped from V and 2 bases from J, the junction kept 7 bases outside the gene matches. The CDR3 runs to 18 residues. The CDR3 coding sequence is TGTGCCAGCAGCTTCCCTAGCGGGGGGGCCCGAAACACCGGGGAGCTGTTTTTT. Protein: CASSFPSGGARNTGELFF.

This clonotype was seen a handful of times. The chain joins TRBV11-1 to TRBJ2-2, with a tentative D call TRBD1 (6 bases). Trimming stripped 5 bases from V and 2 bases from J, with 18 bases between. This CDR3 has 17 amino acids. Germline-derived CDR1 and CDR2 are SGHAT and FQDESV (reference sequence). CDR3 in DNA: TGTGCCAGCAGCCTCGGCAGGGGAATGGTAAACACCGGGGAGCTGTTTTTT. Translated, it gives CASSLGRGMVNTGELFF.